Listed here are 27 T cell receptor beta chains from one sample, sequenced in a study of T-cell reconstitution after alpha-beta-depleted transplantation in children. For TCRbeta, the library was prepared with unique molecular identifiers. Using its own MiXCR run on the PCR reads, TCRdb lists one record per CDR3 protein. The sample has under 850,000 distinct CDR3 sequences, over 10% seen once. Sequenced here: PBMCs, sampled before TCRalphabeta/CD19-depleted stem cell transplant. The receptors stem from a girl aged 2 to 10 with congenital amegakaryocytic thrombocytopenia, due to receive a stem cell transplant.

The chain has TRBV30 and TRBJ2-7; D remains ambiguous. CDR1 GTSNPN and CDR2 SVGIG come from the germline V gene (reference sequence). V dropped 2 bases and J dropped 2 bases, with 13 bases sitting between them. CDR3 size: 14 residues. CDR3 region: CAWSLPGSAYEQYF. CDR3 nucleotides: TGTGCCTGGAGTCTCCCAGGTTCGGCCTACGAGCAGTACTTC. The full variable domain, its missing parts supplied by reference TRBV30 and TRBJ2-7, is SQTIHQWPATLVQPVGSPLSLECTVEGTSNPNLYWYRQAAGRGLQLLFYSVGIGQISSEVPQNLSASRPQDRQFILSSKKLLLSDSGFYLCAWSLPGSAYEQYFGPGTRLTVT.

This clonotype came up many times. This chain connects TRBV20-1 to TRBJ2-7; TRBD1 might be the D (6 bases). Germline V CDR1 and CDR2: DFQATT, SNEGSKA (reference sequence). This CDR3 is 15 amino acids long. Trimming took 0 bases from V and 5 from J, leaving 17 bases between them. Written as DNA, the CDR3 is TGCAGTGCTAGAGATAACATAGGGGGAGTCAACGAGCAGTACTTC. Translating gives CSARDNIGGVNEQYF.

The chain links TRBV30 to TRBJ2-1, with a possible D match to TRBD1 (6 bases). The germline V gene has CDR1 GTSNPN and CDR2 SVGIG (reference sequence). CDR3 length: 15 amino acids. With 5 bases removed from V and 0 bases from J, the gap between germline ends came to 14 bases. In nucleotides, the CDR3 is TGTGCCTGGGATCCAGGGGTAAGCTCCTACAATGAGCAGTTCTTC. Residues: CAWDPGVSSYNEQFF.

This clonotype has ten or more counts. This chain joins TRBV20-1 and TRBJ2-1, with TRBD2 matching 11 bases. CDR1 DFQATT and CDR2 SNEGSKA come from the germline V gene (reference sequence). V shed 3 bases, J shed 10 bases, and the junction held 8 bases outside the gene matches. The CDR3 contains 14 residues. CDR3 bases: TGCAGTGCTAGCGACCCGACTAGCGGGAAAGAGCAGTTCTTC. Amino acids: CSASDPTSGKEQFF.

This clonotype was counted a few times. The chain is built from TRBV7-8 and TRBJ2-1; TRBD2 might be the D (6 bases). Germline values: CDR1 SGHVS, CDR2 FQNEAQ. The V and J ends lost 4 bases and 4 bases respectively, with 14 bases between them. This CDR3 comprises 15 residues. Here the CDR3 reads CASSSGPGVYNEQFF. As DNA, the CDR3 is TGTGCCAGCAGCTCTGGACCGGGGGTTTACAATGAGCAGTTCTTC.

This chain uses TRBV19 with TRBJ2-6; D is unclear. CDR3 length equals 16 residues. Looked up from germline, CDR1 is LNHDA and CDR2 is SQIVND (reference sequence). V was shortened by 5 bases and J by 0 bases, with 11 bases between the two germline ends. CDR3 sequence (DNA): TGTGCCAGTAGTTCTCGACGGTTCTCTGGGGCCAACGTCCTGACTTTC. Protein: CASSSRRFSGANVLTF.

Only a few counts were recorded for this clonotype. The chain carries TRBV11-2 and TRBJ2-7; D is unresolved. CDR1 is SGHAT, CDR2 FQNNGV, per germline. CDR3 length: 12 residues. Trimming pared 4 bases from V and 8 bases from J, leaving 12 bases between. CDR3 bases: TGTGCCAGCAGCTCGCCCTACTGGCAGCAGTACTTC. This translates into CASSSPYWQQYF.

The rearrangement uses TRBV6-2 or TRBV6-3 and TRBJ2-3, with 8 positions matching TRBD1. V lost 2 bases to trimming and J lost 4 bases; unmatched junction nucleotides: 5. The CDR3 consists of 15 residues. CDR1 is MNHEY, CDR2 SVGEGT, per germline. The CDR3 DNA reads TGTGCCAGCAGTTACACTCAACAGGGGGCAGATACGCAGTATTTT. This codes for CASSYTQQGADTQYF.

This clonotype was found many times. DNA for the CDR3: TGTGCCAGCAGTTCAACTGGTACGACAGGGGTCGATCAGCCCCAGCATTTT. It yields the protein CASSSTGTTGVDQPQHF. This chain links TRBV12-3 or TRBV12-4 with TRBJ1-5; 8 bases align to TRBD1. J lost 5 bases, V lost 4 bases, and 13 bases had no gene match. The CDR3 totals 17 residues.

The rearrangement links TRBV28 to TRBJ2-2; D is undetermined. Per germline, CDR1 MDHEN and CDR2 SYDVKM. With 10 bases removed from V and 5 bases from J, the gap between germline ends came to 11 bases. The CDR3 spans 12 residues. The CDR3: CATHLTTGELFF. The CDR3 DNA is TGTGCCACCCACCTAACAACCGGGGAGCTGTTTTTT.

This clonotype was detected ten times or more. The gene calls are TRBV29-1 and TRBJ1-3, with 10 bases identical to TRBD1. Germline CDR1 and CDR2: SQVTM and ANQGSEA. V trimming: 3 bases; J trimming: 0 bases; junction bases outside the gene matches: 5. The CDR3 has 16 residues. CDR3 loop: CSVERTGGNSGNTIYF. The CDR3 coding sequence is TGCAGCGTTGAGAGGACAGGGGGGAACTCTGGAAACACCATATATTTT.

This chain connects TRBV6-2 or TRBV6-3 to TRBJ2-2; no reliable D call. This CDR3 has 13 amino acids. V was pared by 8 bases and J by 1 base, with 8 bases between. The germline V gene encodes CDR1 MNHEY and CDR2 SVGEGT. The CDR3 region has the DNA TGTGCCAGCGTTACTTTGAACACCGGGGAGCTGTTTTTT. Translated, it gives CASVTLNTGELFF.

The CDR3 loop is CASSFIGTTSYNEQFF. The CDR3 DNA is TGTGCCAGCAGTTTTATCGGGACCACTAGCTACAATGAGCAGTTCTTC. This chain connects TRBV27 to TRBJ2-1; D might be TRBD1 or TRBD2, each matching 5 bases. Germline assignment: CDR1 MNHEY and CDR2 SMNVEV (reference sequence). The CDR3 totals 16 residues. The ends were cut back, 3 bases at V and 3 bases at J, with 15 bases in the middle.

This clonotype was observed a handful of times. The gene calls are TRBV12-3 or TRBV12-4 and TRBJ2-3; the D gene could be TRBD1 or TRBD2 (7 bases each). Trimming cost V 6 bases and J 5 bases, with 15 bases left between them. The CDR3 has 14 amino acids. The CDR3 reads CASRPTGEGDTQYF. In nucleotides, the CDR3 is TGTGCCAGCAGGCCCACAGGGGAGGGAGATACGCAGTATTTT.

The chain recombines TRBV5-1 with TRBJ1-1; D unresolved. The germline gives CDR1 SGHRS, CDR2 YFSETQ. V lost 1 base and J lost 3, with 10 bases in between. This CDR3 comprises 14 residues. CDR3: CASSLSVPYTEAFF. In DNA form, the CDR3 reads TGCGCCAGCAGCTTGTCCGTCCCCTACACTGAAGCTTTCTTT.

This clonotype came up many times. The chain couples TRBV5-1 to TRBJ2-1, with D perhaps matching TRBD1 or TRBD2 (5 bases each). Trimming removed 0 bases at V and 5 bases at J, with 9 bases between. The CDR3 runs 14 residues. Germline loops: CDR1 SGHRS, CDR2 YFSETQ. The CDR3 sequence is CASSLGDLNNEQFF. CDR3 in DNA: TGCGCCAGCAGCTTGGGGGACCTAAACAATGAGCAGTTCTTC.

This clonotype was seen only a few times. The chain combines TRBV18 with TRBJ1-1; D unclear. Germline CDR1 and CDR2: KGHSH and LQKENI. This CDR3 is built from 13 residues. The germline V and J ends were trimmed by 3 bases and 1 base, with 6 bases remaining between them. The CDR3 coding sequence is TGTGCCAGCTCACCCGAGGGGAACACTGAAGCTTTCTTT. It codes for CASSPEGNTEAFF.

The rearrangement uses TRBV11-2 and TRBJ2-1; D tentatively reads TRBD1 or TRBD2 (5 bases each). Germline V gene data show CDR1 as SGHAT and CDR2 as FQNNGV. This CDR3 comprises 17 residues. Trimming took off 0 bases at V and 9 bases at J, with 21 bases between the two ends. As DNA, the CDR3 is TGTGCCAGCAGCTTAGATATGACCGTGGGGGTTTCTAGTGAGCAGTTCTTC. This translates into CASSLDMTVGVSSEQFF.

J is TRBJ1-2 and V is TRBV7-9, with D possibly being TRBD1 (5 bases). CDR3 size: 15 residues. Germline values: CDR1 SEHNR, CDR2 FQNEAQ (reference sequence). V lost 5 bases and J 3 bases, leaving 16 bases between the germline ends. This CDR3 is CASSRGPSGDYGYTF. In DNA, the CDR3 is TGTGCCAGCAGCAGAGGACCCTCGGGGGACTATGGCTACACCTTC.

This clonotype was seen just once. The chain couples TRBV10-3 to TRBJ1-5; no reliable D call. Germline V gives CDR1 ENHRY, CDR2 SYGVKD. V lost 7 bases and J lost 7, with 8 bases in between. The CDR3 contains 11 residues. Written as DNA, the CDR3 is TGTGCCATCACTGGACCCCAGCCCCAGCATTTT. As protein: CAITGPQPQHF.

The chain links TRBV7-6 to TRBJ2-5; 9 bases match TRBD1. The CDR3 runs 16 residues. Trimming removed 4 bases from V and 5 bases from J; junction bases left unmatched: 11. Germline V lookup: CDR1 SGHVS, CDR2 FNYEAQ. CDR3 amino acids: CASSSFRDRARETQYF. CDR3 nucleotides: TGTGCCAGCAGCTCCTTTAGGGACAGGGCGAGGGAGACCCAGTACTTC.

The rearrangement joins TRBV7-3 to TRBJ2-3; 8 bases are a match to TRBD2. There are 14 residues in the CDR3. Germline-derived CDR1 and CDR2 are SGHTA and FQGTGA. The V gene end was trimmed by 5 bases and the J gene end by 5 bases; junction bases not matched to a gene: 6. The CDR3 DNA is TGTGCCAGCAGCGAAATAGCGGGACAAGATACGCAGTATTTT. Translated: CASSEIAGQDTQYF.

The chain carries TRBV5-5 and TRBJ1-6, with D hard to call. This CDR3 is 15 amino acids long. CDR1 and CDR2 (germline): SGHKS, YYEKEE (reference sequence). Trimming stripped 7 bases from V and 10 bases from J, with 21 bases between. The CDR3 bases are TGTGCCAGCTGTTTGCTACATGGGAGTAGCTCACCCCTCCACTTT. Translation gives CASCLLHGSSSPLHF.

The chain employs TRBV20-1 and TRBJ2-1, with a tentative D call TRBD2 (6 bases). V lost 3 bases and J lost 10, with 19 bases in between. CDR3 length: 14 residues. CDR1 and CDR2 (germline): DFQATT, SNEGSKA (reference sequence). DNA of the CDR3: TGCAGTGCTAGTCCTCTACCGGGAGTACGGGAGCAGTTCTTC. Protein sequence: CSASPLPGVREQFF.

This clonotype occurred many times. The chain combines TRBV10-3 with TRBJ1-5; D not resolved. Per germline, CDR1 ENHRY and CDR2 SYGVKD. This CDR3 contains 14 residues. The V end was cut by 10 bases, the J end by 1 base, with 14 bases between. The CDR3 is CATLKAGSNQPQHF. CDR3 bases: TGTGCCACTTTGAAGGCTGGGAGCAATCAGCCCCAGCATTTT.

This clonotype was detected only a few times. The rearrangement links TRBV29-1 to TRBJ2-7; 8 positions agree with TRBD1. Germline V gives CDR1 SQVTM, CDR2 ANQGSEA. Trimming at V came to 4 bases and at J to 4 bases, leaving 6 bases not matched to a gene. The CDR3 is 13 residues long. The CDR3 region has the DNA TGCAGCGTTGTTTTGGACAGGGAGTACGAGCAGTACTTC. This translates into CSVVLDREYEQYF.

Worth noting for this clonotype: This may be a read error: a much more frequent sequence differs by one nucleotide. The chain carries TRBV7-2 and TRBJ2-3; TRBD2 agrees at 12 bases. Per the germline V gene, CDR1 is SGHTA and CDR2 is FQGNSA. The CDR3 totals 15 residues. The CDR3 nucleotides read TGTGCCATCAGCTTAGGACTAGCGGGGTCAGATACGCAGTATTTT. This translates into CAISLGLAGSDTQYF.